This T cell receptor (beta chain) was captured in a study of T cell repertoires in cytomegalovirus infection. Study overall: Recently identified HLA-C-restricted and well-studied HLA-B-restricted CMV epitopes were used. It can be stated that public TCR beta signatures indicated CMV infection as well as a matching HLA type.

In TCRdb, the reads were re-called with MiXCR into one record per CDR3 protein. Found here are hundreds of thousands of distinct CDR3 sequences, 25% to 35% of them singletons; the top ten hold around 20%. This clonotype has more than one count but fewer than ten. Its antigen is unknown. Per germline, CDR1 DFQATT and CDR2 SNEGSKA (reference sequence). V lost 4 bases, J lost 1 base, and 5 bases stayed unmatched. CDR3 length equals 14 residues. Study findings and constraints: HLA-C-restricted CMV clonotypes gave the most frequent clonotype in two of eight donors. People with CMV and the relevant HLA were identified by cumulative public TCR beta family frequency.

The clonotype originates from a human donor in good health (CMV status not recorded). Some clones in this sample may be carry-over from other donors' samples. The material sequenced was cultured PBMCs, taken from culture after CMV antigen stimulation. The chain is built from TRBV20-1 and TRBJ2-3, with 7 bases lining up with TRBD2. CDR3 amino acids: CSAIRLAGTDTQYF. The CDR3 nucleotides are TGCAGTGCTATCAGACTAGCTGGCACAGATACGCAGTATTTT.